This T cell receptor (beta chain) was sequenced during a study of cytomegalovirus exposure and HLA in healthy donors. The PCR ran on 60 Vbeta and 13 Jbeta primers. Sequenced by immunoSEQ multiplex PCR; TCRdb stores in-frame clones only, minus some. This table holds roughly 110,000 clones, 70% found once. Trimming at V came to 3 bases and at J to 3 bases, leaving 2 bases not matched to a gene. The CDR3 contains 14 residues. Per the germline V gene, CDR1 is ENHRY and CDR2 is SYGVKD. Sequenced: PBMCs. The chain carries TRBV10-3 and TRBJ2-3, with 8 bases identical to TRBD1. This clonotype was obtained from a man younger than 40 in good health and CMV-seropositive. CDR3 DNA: TGTGCCATCAGTGACAGGGGGCCTACAGATACGCAGTATTTT. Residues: CAISDRGPTDTQYF.